Below, 20 T cell receptor beta chains from the same sample are listed, as sequenced in a study of T cell responses to AZD1222 COVID-19 vaccine (dated by TCRdb to the early 2020s). Library method: the immunoSEQ multiplex PCR assay. TCRdb provides this immuneACCESS table in a form limited to in-frame rearrangements. Some clones are lacking; in checked studies, under half of them reflect an unresolved V gene, and why the rest are absent is not known. The table for this sample lists 110,000 or so clones; approximately 90% of them were counted only once. The top ten hold about 7.4% of the sample. The time point label for this specimen denotes: about 28 days (+/-7) after the second vaccine dose. The sequencing here drew on peripheral blood, taken 28 days after the second AZD1222 dose. These receptors all stem from an adult who received the AZD1222 COVID-19 vaccine.

The V and J genes are TRBV5-6 and TRBJ1-2; D unclear. The germline V gene has CDR1 SGHDT and CDR2 YYEEEE. CDR3 length: 12 amino acids. V was cut by 4 bases and J by 5 bases, with 9 bases left in between. The CDR3 DNA sequence: TGTGCCAGCAGCCCAAGACGTTATGGCTACACCTTC. It yields the protein CASSPRRYGYTF.

The J gene is TRBJ2-1, the V gene TRBV5-6; D tentatively reads TRBD1 or TRBD2 (6 bases each). The CDR3 consists of 17 residues. V dropped 3 bases and J dropped 2 bases, with 18 bases sitting between them. Germline V gives CDR1 SGHDT, CDR2 YYEEEE. The CDR3 is CASSSGYGGGPYNEQFF. As DNA, the CDR3 is TGTGCCAGCAGCTCGGGGTATGGAGGGGGACCCTACAATGAGCAGTTCTTC.

The chain has TRBV30 and TRBJ1-4; the match to TRBD1 covers 7 bases. CDR3 length: 14 residues. Germline V gene lookup returns CDR1 GTSNPN and CDR2 SVGIG (reference sequence). V lost 3 bases and J lost 8; bases outside the gene matches: 9. This chain's CDR3 is CAWRYQGGREKLFF. DNA of the CDR3: TGTGCCTGGAGATACCAGGGGGGTAGGGAAAAACTGTTTTTT.

The table lists this clone with a few counts. The chain links TRBV28 to TRBJ2-7; D may match TRBD1 or TRBD2 (5 bases each). CDR1 is MDHEN and CDR2 is SYDVKM in the germline V gene. V was clipped by 4 bases and J by 0 bases, with 13 bases between them. The CDR3 extends over 15 amino acids. In nucleotides, the CDR3 is TGTGCCAGCAGTTCCGGGACCCACAGCTCCTACGAGCAGTACTTC. It is translated as CASSSGTHSSYEQYF.

The chain links TRBV19 to TRBJ2-3; 8 bases align to TRBD2. Germline values: CDR1 LNHDA, CDR2 SQIVND (reference sequence). J gave up 2 bases and V 7 bases, and 11 bases lay outside the gene matches. The CDR3 is 16 residues long. CDR3 in amino acids: CASTKTSGAYTDTQYF. The CDR3 region has the DNA TGTGCCAGTACCAAAACTAGCGGAGCTTACACAGATACGCAGTATTTT.

The chain has TRBV12-3 or TRBV12-4 and TRBJ1-2, with D tentatively TRBD1 (6 bases). The CDR3 sequence is 12 residues long. The germline V and J ends were trimmed by 5 bases and 4 bases, with 8 bases remaining between them. The CDR3 protein is CASSQGRYGYTF. CDR3 nucleotide sequence: TGTGCCAGCAGTCAGGGGCGCTATGGCTACACCTTC.

The chain is built from TRBV3-1 (or the pseudogene TRBV3-2) and TRBJ2-1; 11 nucleotides align to TRBD2. This CDR3 comprises 16 residues. CDR1 and CDR2 from the germline V gene are LGHDT and YNNKEL (reference sequence). The junction had 6 bases not matched to a gene; V was cut back by 1 base and J by 7 bases. In DNA form, the CDR3 reads TGTGCCAGCAGCCAAGGTATAGCGGGGGGGCTTAATGAGCAGTTCTTC. Translation gives CASSQGIAGGLNEQFF.

The chain carries TRBV29-1 and TRBJ2-1, with D possibly being TRBD1 or TRBD2 (7 bases each). The V and J ends lost 4 bases and 12 bases respectively, with 25 bases between them. The CDR3 runs to 15 residues. From germline, CDR1 is SQVTM and CDR2 ANQGSEA. As DNA, the CDR3 is TGCAGCGTTGGGGGGACAGTCTATGTGGTAGCGGGGCAGTTCTTC. It is translated as CSVGGTVYVVAGQFF.

In its sample, this clone was seen once. This sequence joins TRBV7-2 and TRBJ2-5; either TRBD1 or TRBD2 may supply D (5 bases each). V was cut by 7 bases and J by 7 bases, with 19 bases left in between. Germline V gene data show CDR1 as SGHTA and CDR2 as FQGNSA. The CDR3 spans 14 residues. The CDR3 loop is CASITGASGGTQYF. CDR3 in DNA: TGTGCCAGCATTACCGGGGCCAGCGGCGGGACCCAGTACTTC. Full variable domain (outside the CDR3, taken from reference TRBV7-2 and TRBJ2-5): GAGVSQSPSNKVTEKGKDVELRCDPISGHTALYWYRQSLGQGLEFLIYFQGNSAPDKSGLPSDRFSAERTGGSVSTLTIQRTQQEDSAVYLCASITGASGGTQYFGPGTRLLVL.

V and J are TRBV2 and TRBJ2-7; D perhaps matches TRBD2 (5 bases). The CDR3 has 15 residues. Germline V gene data show CDR1 as SNHLY and CDR2 as FYNNEI. Deletions cut 6 bases from V and 0 bases from J, with 15 bases between. As DNA, the CDR3 is TGTGCCAGCAGCCTTACAGCGGTAAGCTCCTACGAGCAGTACTTC. Its protein product is CASSLTAVSSYEQYF.

This clone has just a few counts. The chain has TRBV6-4 and TRBJ2-3; D is ambiguous. The CDR3 is 14 amino acids. V was clipped by 4 bases and J by 0 bases, with 8 bases between them. CDR1 is MRHNA, CDR2 SNTAGT, per germline. The CDR3 loop is CASSAKTSTDTQYF. CDR3 coding DNA: TGTGCCAGCAGTGCAAAGACTAGCACAGATACGCAGTATTTT.

This clone was detected only a few times. The rearrangement joins TRBV27 to TRBJ1-5; D unresolved. CDR3 size: 12 residues. V lost 5 bases, J lost 0 bases, and 2 bases lay in between. The V gene's germline CDR1 is MNHEY and CDR2 SMNVEV (reference sequence). The CDR3, as DNA: TGTGCCAGCAGTGATAGCAATCAGCCCCAGCATTTT. Encoded protein: CASSDSNQPQHF.

Only a few counts were recorded for this clone. The chain links TRBV28 to TRBJ1-2; no definite D call. This CDR3 is 12 amino acids long. The V end was cut by 3 bases, the J end by 5 bases, with 7 bases between. In germline, CDR1 is MDHEN, CDR2 SYDVKM. In DNA form, the CDR3 reads TGTGCCAGCAGTTTTTCACAGTATGGCTACACCTTC. It specifies CASSFSQYGYTF.

This clone came up once. The chain links TRBV27 to TRBJ2-7, with a possible D match to TRBD2 (7 bases). The CDR3 spans 15 residues. V lost 4 bases and J 3 bases, leaving 16 bases between the germline ends. Germline loops: CDR1 MNHEY, CDR2 SMNVEV (reference sequence). Here the CDR3 DNA reads TGTGCCAGCAGTTCCTCCGGGGGGACATACTACGAGCAGTACTTC. Amino acid sequence: CASSSSGGTYYEQYF.

The gene calls are TRBV4-2 and TRBJ1-2; TRBD1 aligns across 7 bases. Unmatched junction bases numbered 10, after V lost 3 bases and J lost 3 bases. The CDR3 consists of 16 residues. Germline V gene sequence: CDR1 LGHNA, CDR2 YNFKEQ. CDR3 region: CASSQYSPGQYYGYTF. The CDR3 coding sequence is TGTGCCAGCAGCCAGTACAGCCCGGGACAGTACTATGGCTACACCTTC.

The V and J genes are TRBV5-1 and TRBJ2-2, with no clear D. The CDR3 has 15 residues. Looked up from germline, CDR1 is SGHRS and CDR2 is YFSETQ. V gave up 0 bases and J gave up 6 bases, with 12 bases separating them. The CDR3 DNA sequence: TGCGCCAGCAGCTTGGGCAGGTCTGATCCCGGGGAGCTGTTTTTT. Translation gives CASSLGRSDPGELFF. Combining the CDR3 with reference TRBV5-1 and TRBJ2-2 gives the whole variable domain KAGVTQTPRYLIKTRGQQVTLSCSPISGHRSVSWYQQTPGQGLQFLFEYFSETQRNKGNFPGRFSGRQFSNSRSEMNVSTLELGDSALYLCASSLGRSDPGELFFGEGSRLTVL.

The V call is TRBV5-1, the J call TRBJ2-3, with 11 bases identical to TRBD2. Germline V gene sequence: CDR1 SGHRS, CDR2 YFSETQ. This CDR3 is 16 amino acids long. The J segment lost 2 bases and the V segment lost 4 bases, leaving 6 bases of the junction unmatched. The CDR3 region is CASSQGLAVFTDTQYF. The DNA of the CDR3 is TGCGCCAGCAGCCAGGGACTAGCGGTGTTCACAGATACGCAGTATTTT.

V gene TRBV18 combines with J gene TRBJ1-3, with D unresolved. This CDR3 comprises 15 residues. The V end was cut by 6 bases, the J end by 0 bases, with 12 bases between. Looked up from germline, CDR1 is KGHSH and CDR2 is LQKENI. The CDR3 is CASSPRTSSGNTIYF. In DNA, the CDR3 is TGTGCCAGCTCGCCGAGAACTAGCTCTGGAAACACCATATATTTT.

This chain connects TRBV12-3 or TRBV12-4 to TRBJ1-1; D call uncertain. Trimming cost V 7 bases and J 6 bases, with 15 bases left between them. The CDR3 loop spans 13 amino acids. CDR3 bases: TGTGCCAGCACAGGCCTCGGCGGGGCTGAAGCTTTCTTT. This codes for CASTGLGGAEAFF.

This sequence joins TRBV28 and TRBJ2-7, with TRBD2 matching over 10 bases. The CDR3 covers 14 residues. V was clipped by 3 bases and J by 2 bases; unmatched bases: 1. Germline CDR1 is MDHEN and CDR2 is SYDVKM. This CDR3 is CASSFLAGAYEQYF. In nucleotides, the CDR3 is TGTGCCAGCAGTTTTCTAGCGGGAGCCTACGAGCAGTACTTC. The variable domain in full, with the rest retrieved from reference TRBV28 and TRBJ2-7, is DVKVTQSSRYLVKRTGEKVFLECVQDMDHENMFWYRQDPGLGLRLIYFSYDVKMKEKGDIPEGYSVSREKKERFSLILESASTNQTSMYLCASSFLAGAYEQYFGPGTRLTVT.